This passage covers 9 T cell receptor beta chains from one sample sequenced in a study of OX40 agonist ivuxolimab in advanced cancers. Generated by immunoSEQ multiplex PCR, the TCRdb table keeps only in-frame clones and is missing some. Of around 80,000 clones listed, roughly 90% are singletons. This specimen consisted of CD4+ or CD8+ T cells sorted from blood, obtained in a trial of the OX40 agonist ivuxolimab. Source of these receptors: an adult with an advanced solid tumor such as melanoma, head and neck, liver or kidney cancer.

This chain joins TRBV9 and TRBJ2-3; TRBD2 aligns across 12 bases. The V segment lost 4 bases and the J segment 1 base; nucleotides outside the gene matches: 13. Germline V gives CDR1 SGDLS, CDR2 YYNGEE. The CDR3 contains 19 residues. CDR3 sequence (DNA): TGTGCCAGCAGCATTGGACTAGCGGGATGGGGGGGTGGCACAGATACGCAGTATTTT. It specifies CASSIGLAGWGGGTDTQYF.

This chain links TRBV19 with TRBJ1-5; no firm D call. The CDR3 has 12 residues. Germline CDR1 reads LNHDA; CDR2 reads SQIVND (reference sequence). Trimming stripped 3 bases from V and 5 bases from J, with 5 bases between. This CDR3 is CASSIGDQPQHF. The DNA for the CDR3 is TGTGCCAGTAGTATCGGGGATCAGCCCCAGCATTTT.

This chain links TRBV5-1 with TRBJ2-3, with 8 bases fitting TRBD1. The CDR3 sequence is 15 residues long. V dropped 5 bases and J dropped 4; count of bases not matched to a gene: 9. Germline V CDR1 and CDR2: SGHRS, YFSETQ. CDR3: CASRLATGDADTQYF. In DNA form, the CDR3 reads TGCGCCAGCAGACTCGCGACAGGGGACGCAGATACGCAGTATTTT.

J is TRBJ2-5 and V is TRBV30; D possibly matches TRBD1 or TRBD2 (5 bases each). Trimming removed 2 bases at V and 5 bases at J, with 15 bases between. In germline, CDR1 is GTSNPN, CDR2 SVGIG (reference sequence). The CDR3 spans 14 residues. This CDR3 is CAWSYAGTGETQYF. The DNA of the CDR3 is TGTGCCTGGAGTTATGCAGGGACGGGGGAGACCCAGTACTTC.

This sequence joins TRBV25-1 and TRBJ2-2; 8 bases map to TRBD1. This CDR3 has 16 residues. The junction had 4 bases not matched to a gene; V was cut back by 3 bases and J by 1 base. The germline gives CDR1 MGHDK, CDR2 SYGVNS. CDR3 sequence reads: CASSEPGQVNTGELFF. Written as DNA, the CDR3 is TGTGCCAGCAGTGAGCCGGGACAGGTGAACACCGGGGAGCTGTTTTTT.

This rearrangement joins TRBV30 to TRBJ1-6, with D maybe TRBD1 (5 bases). V shed 8 bases and J shed 10 bases, with 15 bases lying between them. Germline V gives CDR1 GTSNPN, CDR2 SVGIG (reference sequence). This CDR3 region has 12 residues. The CDR3 bases are TGTGCCGCCGGGGGGGGACTCTCACCCCTCCACTTT. It yields the protein CAAGGGLSPLHF.

The chain has TRBV6-6 and TRBJ1-1, with 7 bases matching TRBD1. This CDR3 comprises 14 residues. CDR1 is MNHNY, CDR2 SVGAGI, per germline (reference sequence). The V segment lost 3 bases and the J segment 4 bases; nucleotides outside the gene matches: 5. The CDR3 nucleotides are TGTGCCAGCAGTTATTTAGAGGGGGCCACTGAAGCTTTCTTT. Protein sequence: CASSYLEGATEAFF.

The rearrangement joins TRBV19 to TRBJ2-5, with 8 bases matching TRBD2. CDR1 LNHDA and CDR2 SQIVND come from the germline V gene (reference sequence). There are 14 residues in the CDR3. V lost 2 bases, J lost 5 bases, and 4 bases stayed unmatched. The CDR3 DNA reads TGTGCCAGTAGTATACGGGGGGGCGAGGAGACCCAGTACTTC. The encoded protein is CASSIRGGEETQYF.

The rearrangement joins TRBV11-2 to TRBJ1-2; D gene unclear. Trimming removed 1 base from V and 2 bases from J, with 5 bases in between. Germline assignment: CDR1 SGHAT and CDR2 FQNNGV. This CDR3 comprises 13 residues. The CDR3 protein is CASSLAGNYGYTF. The CDR3, as DNA: TGTGCCAGCAGCTTAGCCGGCAACTATGGCTACACCTTC.